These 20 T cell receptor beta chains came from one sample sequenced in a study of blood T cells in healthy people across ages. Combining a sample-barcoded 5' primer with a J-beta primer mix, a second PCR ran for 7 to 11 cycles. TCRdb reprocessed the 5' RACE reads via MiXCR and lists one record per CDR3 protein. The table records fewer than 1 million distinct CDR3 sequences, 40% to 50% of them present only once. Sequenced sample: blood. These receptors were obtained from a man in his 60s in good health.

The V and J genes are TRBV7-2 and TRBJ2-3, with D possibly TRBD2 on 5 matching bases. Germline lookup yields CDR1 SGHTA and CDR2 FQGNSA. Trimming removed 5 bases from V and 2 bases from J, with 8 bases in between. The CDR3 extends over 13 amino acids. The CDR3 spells CASSLGITDTQYF. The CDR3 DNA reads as TGTGCCAGCAGCCTCGGGATCACAGATACGCAGTATTTT.

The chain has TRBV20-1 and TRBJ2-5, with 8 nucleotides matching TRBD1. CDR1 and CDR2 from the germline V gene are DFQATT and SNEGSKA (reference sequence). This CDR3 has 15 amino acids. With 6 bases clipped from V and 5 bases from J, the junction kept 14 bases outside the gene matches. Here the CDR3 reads CSAAGQTGAGETQYF. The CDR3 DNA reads TGCAGTGCAGCCGGCCAGACAGGGGCGGGTGAGACCCAGTACTTC.

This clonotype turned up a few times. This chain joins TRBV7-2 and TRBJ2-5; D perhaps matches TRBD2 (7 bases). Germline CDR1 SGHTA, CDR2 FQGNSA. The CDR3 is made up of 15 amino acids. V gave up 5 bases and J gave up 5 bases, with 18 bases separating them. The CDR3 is CASSPYPGGRETQYF. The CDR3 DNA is TGTGCCAGCAGCCCGTATCCGGGGGGCAGGGAGACCCAGTACTTC.

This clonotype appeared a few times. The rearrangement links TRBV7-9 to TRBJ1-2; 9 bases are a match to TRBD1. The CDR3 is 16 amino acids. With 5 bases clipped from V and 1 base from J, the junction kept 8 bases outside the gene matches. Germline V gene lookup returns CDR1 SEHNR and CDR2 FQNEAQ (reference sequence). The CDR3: CASSTGQGMVNYGYTF. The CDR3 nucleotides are TGTGCCAGCAGCACGGGACAGGGAATGGTTAACTATGGCTACACCTTC.

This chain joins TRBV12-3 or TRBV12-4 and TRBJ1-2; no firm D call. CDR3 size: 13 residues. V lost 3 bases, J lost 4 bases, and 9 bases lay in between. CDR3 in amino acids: CASSFGEIYGYTF. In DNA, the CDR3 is TGTGCCAGCAGTTTCGGCGAGATCTATGGCTACACCTTC.

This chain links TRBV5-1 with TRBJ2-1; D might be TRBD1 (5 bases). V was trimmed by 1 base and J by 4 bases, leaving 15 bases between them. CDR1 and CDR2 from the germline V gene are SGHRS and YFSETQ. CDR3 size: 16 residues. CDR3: CASSLNSKGLYNEQFF. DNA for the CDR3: TGCGCCAGCAGCTTGAACAGTAAGGGGTTGTACAATGAGCAGTTCTTC.

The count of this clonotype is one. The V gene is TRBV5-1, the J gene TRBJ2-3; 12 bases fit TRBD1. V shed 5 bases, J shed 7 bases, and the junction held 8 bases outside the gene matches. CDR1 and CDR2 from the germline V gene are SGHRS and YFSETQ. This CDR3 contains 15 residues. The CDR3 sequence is CASRSPGQGAYTQYF. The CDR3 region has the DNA TGCGCCAGCAGATCGCCGGGACAGGGGGCTTATACGCAGTATTTT.

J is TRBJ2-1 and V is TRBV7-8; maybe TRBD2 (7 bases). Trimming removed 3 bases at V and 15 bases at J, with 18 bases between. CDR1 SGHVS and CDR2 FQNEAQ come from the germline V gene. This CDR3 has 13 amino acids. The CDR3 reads CASSLGGGRGLFF. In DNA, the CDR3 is TGTGCCAGCAGCTTGGGGGGCGGGAGAGGGTTGTTCTTC.

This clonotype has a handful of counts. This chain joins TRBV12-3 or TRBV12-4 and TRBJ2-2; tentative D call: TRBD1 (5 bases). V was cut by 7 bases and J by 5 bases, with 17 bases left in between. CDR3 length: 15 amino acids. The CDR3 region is CASIMGGRDTGELFF. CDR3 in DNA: TGTGCCAGCATAATGGGCGGCAGGGATACCGGGGAGCTGTTTTTT.

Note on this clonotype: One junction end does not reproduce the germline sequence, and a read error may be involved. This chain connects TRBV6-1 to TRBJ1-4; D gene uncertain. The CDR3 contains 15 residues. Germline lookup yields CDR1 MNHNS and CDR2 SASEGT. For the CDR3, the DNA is TGTGCCAGCAGAGAAGATCAATCTCAGGCTGAAAAACTGTTTTTT. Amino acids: CASREDQSQAEKLFF.

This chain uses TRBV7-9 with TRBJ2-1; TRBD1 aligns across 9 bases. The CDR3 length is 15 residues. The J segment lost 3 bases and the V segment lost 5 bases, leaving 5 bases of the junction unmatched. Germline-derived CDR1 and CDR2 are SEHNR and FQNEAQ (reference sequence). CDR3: CASSTNRGLYNEQFF. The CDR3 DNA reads TGTGCCAGCAGCACTAACAGGGGGCTCTACAATGAGCAGTTCTTC.

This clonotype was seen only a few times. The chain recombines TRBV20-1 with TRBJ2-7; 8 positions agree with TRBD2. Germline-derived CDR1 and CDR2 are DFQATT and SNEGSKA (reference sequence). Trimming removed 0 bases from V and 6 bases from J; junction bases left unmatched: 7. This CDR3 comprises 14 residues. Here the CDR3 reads CSARESAGGGEQYF. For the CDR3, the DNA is TGCAGTGCTAGAGAATCTGCGGGGGGCGGCGAGCAGTACTTC.

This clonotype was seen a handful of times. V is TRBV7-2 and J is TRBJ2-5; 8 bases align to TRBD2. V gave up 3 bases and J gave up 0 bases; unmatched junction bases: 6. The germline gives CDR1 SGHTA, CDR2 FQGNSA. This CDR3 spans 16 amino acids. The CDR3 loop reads CASSFLTSAHQETQYF. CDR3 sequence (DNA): TGTGCCAGCAGCTTTTTGACTAGCGCGCACCAAGAGACCCAGTACTTC.

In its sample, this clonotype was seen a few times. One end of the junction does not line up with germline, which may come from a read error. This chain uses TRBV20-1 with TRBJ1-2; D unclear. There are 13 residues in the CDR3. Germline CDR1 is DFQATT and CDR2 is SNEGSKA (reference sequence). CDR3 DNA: TGTAACGCTAGATCACCCAGAGGAAATGGCTACACCTTC. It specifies CNARSPRGNGYTF.

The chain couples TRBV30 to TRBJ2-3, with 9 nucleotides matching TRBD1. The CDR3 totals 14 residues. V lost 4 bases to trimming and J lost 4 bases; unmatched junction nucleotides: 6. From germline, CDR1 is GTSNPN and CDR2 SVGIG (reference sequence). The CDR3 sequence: CAWTRDRVADTQYF. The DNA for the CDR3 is TGTGCCTGGACCAGGGACAGGGTGGCAGATACGCAGTATTTT. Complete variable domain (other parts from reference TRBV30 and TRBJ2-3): SQTIHQWPATLVQPVGSPLSLECTVEGTSNPNLYWYRQAAGRGLQLLFYSVGIGQISSEVPQNLSASRPQDRQFILSSKKLLLSDSGFYLCAWTRDRVADTQYFGPGTRLTVL.

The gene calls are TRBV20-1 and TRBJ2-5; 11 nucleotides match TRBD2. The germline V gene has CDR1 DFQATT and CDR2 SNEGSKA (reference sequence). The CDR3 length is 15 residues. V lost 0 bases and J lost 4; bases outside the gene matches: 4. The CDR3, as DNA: TGCAGTGCTAGAGACGCCGGGACTAGCGGAGAGACCCAGTACTTC. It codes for CSARDAGTSGETQYF.

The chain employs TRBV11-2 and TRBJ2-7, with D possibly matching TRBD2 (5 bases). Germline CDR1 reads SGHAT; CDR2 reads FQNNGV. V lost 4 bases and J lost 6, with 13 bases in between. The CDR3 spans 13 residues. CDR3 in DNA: TGTGCCAGCAGCTCTAGCTGGGGTCGCGAGCAGTACTTC. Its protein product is CASSSSWGREQYF. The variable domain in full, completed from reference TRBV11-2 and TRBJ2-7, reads EAGVAQSPRYKIIEKRQSVAFWCNPISGHATLYWYQQILGQGPKLLIQFQNNGVVDDSQLPKDRFSAERLKGVDSTLKIQPAKLEDSAVYLCASSSSWGREQYFGPGTRLTVT.

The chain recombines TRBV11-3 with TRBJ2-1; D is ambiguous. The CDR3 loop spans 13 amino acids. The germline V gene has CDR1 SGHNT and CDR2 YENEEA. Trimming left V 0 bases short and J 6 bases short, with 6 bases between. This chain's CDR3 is CASSLEAANEQFF. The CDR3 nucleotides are TGTGCCAGCAGCTTAGAGGCAGCCAATGAGCAGTTCTTC.

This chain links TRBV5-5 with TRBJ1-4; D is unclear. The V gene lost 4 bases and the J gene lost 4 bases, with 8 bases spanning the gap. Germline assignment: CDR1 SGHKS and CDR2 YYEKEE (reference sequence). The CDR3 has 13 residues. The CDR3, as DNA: TGTGCCAGCAGCACGGTCTATAATGAAAAACTGTTTTTT. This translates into CASSTVYNEKLFF.

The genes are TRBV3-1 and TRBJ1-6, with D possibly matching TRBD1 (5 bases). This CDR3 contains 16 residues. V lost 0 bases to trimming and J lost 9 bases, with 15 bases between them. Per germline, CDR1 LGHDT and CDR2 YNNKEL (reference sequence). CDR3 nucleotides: TGTGCCAGCAGCCAAGATAGTAGGGCAGGGCGTTCACCCCTCCACTTT. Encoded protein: CASSQDSRAGRSPLHF.